Listed here are 17 T cell receptor beta chains from one sample, sequenced in a study of cytomegalovirus exposure and HLA in healthy donors. With 60 Vbeta and 13 Jbeta primers, the PCR was carried out. Only in-frame clones appear in the TCRdb table, and some are missing; sequencing was by immunoSEQ multiplex PCR. The sample lists 100,000 or so clones, over 70% occurring once. What was sequenced was PBMCs. These TCRs come from a woman aged 40 to 55 in good health and CMV-seronegative.

This chain uses TRBV6-5 with TRBJ2-1; TRBD2 matches 9 bases. The CDR3 runs to 15 residues. V lost 2 bases and J lost 5; bases outside the gene matches: 4. Per germline, CDR1 MNHEY and CDR2 SVGAGI. As DNA, the CDR3 is TGTGCCAGCAGTTACGGGCGGGGGGGCCACAATGAGCAGTTCTTC. Protein: CASSYGRGGHNEQFF.

The chain joins TRBV5-1 to TRBJ1-1; D call uncertain. The CDR3 has 16 amino acids. V gave up 5 bases and J gave up 2 bases, with 19 bases separating them. Per germline, CDR1 SGHRS and CDR2 YFSETQ. CDR3 sequence (DNA): TGCGCCAGCAGTAAAGGAGTACAACTCGGTAACACTGAAGCTTTCTTT. Protein sequence: CASSKGVQLGNTEAFF.

The DNA of the CDR3 is TGTGCCATCAGTGAGTCGACCAGGGGTCAGCCCCAGCATTTT. This encodes CAISESTRGQPQHF. The V call is TRBV10-3, the J call TRBJ1-5, with D possibly matching TRBD1 (6 bases). The CDR3 sequence is 14 residues long. V was pared by 0 bases and J by 6 bases, with 9 bases between. Looked up from germline, CDR1 is ENHRY and CDR2 is SYGVKD.

This clone has only one observation. The CDR3 region is CASSPDGLAKNIQYF. The CDR3 region has the DNA TGTGCCAGCAGCCCAGATGGGCTAGCCAAAAACATTCAGTACTTC. This rearrangement joins TRBV7-2 to TRBJ2-4, with D uncertain. The CDR3 contains 15 residues. V dropped 5 bases and J dropped 0 bases, with 11 bases sitting between them. CDR1 and CDR2 from the germline V gene are SGHTA and FQGNSA.

Only one count was recorded for this clone. The missing conserved phenylalanine or tryptophan at the end of this CDR3 makes a read error likely. The V gene is TRBV5-1, the J gene TRBJ1-1, with TRBD1 as a possible D gene (6 bases). CDR3 length: 15 residues. V was trimmed by 0 bases and J by 4 bases, leaving 13 bases between them. The V gene's germline CDR1 is SGHRS and CDR2 YFSETQ. The CDR3 here is CASSLARRGGTEAFS. In DNA form, the CDR3 reads TGCGCCAGCAGCTTGGCCAGGAGAGGGGGCACTGAAGCTTTCTCT.

V usage is TRBV7-6 and J usage is TRBJ2-3, with D maybe TRBD2 (6 bases). Germline V lookup: CDR1 SGHVS, CDR2 FNYEAQ. The germline V and J ends were trimmed by 5 bases and 0 bases, with 9 bases remaining between them. The CDR3 is 14 residues long. DNA for the CDR3: TGTGCCAGCAGCCCAGGGACTAGCACAGATACGCAGTATTTT. As protein: CASSPGTSTDTQYF.

The V call is TRBV9, the J call TRBJ2-3; 14 nucleotides line up with TRBD2. Unmatched junction bases numbered 16, after V lost 4 bases and J lost 9 bases. The CDR3 is 18 residues long. The germline gives CDR1 SGDLS, CDR2 YYNGEE. The CDR3 here is CASSPARTSGGLTLTQYF. For the CDR3, the DNA is TGTGCCAGCAGCCCAGCCCGGACTAGCGGGGGGCTAACACTCACGCAGTATTTT.

V is TRBV7-7 and J is TRBJ1-5; D is perhaps TRBD1 (6 bases). Germline assignment: CDR1 SSHAT and CDR2 FNYEAQ (reference sequence). V was clipped by 5 bases and J by 4 bases, with 15 bases between them. The CDR3 contains 15 residues. As DNA, the CDR3 is TGTGCCAGCAGCCTCCGGGACATACGAAATCAGCCCCAGCATTTT. It codes for CASSLRDIRNQPQHF. Using reference TRBV7-7 and TRBJ1-5 for the parts outside the CDR3, the full variable domain is GAGVSQSPRYKVTKRGQDVTLRCDPISSHATLYWYQQALGQGPEFLTYFNYEAQPDKSGLPSDRFSAERPEGSISTLTIQRTEQRDSAMYRCASSLRDIRNQPQHFGDGTRLSIL.

The chain carries TRBV6-5 and TRBJ1-3, with 7 bases matching TRBD1. The germline gives CDR1 MNHEY, CDR2 SVGAGI. CDR3 length equals 15 residues. V shed 5 bases, J shed 2 bases, and the junction held 6 bases outside the gene matches. CDR3 residues: CASSRNRGTGNTIYF. DNA for the CDR3: TGTGCCAGCAGTAGAAACAGGGGAACTGGAAACACCATATATTTT.

The genes are TRBV2 and TRBJ1-1; D may be TRBD1 (6 bases). The CDR3 totals 11 residues. V was cut by 7 bases and J by 8 bases, with 11 bases left in between. The germline CDR1 and CDR2 sequences are SNHLY and FYNNEI. In DNA, the CDR3 is TGTGCCAGCACGGGACAATTAGAAGCTTTCTTT. Translation gives CASTGQLEAFF. The full variable domain, completed using reference TRBV2 and TRBJ1-1, is EPEVTQTPSHQVTQMGQEVILRCVPISNHLYFYWYRQILGQKVEFLVSFYNNEISEKSEIFDDQFSVERPDGSNFTLKIRSTKLEDSAMYFCASTGQLEAFFGQGTRLTVV.

This chain connects TRBV27 to TRBJ1-6; 7 nucleotides match TRBD1. The germline V gene encodes CDR1 MNHEY and CDR2 SMNVEV (reference sequence). The CDR3 sequence is 15 residues long. The V gene end was trimmed by 6 bases and the J gene end by 10 bases; junction bases not matched to a gene: 12. The CDR3 coding sequence is TGTGCCAGCAGCCCCTCAAAGACAGGGCGCTCACCCCTCCACTTT. Its translation is CASSPSKTGRSPLHF.

In this sample, this clone turned up once. The chain joins TRBV18 to TRBJ1-1, with D unclear. Per the germline V gene, CDR1 is KGHSH and CDR2 is LQKENI. The CDR3 consists of 15 residues. V was shortened by 6 bases and J by 0 bases, with 14 bases between the two germline ends. The CDR3 loop is CASSERRALNTEAFF. The CDR3 coding sequence is TGTGCCAGCTCCGAAAGGCGGGCGTTGAACACTGAAGCTTTCTTT.

The V call is TRBV7-9, the J call TRBJ1-2; TRBD1 matches 8 bases. The CDR3 extends over 13 amino acids. The ends lost 5 bases at V and 4 bases at J; junction bases unmatched: 3. Germline V CDR1 and CDR2: SEHNR, FQNEAQ (reference sequence). In DNA form, the CDR3 reads TGTGCCAGCAGCAACACAGGGGGCTATGGCTACACCTTC. Translating it yields CASSNTGGYGYTF.

This clone was seen a handful of times. V gene TRBV6-5 combines with J gene TRBJ2-1; D may be TRBD2 (6 bases). The CDR3 spans 14 residues. V shed 6 bases and J shed 7 bases, with 16 bases lying between them. Germline CDR1 is MNHEY and CDR2 is SVGAGI. The DNA for the CDR3 is TGTGCCAGCAGCCCCGGGACTCAGAGGAATGAGCAGTTCTTC. It encodes CASSPGTQRNEQFF.

This chain joins TRBV19 and TRBJ2-1; weak D call: TRBD2 (6 bases). The CDR3 runs to 14 residues. Trimming took off 7 bases at V and 10 bases at J, with 20 bases between the two ends. Germline values: CDR1 LNHDA, CDR2 SQIVND (reference sequence). CDR3 DNA: TGTGCCAGTACCCCACACGGGGGACGGAAAGAGCAGTTCTTC. Amino acid sequence: CASTPHGGRKEQFF.

V is TRBV5-1 and J is TRBJ2-7; a weak D match, TRBD1 (6 bases). Germline values: CDR1 SGHRS, CDR2 YFSETQ. The CDR3 covers 15 residues. The germline V and J ends were trimmed by 3 bases and 0 bases, with 13 bases remaining between them. CDR3 sequence (DNA): TGCGCCAGCAGCTCTGGTGGGACACCCTCCTACGAGCAGTACTTC. Translation: CASSSGGTPSYEQYF.

This clone was seen once. The gene calls are TRBV7-2 and TRBJ1-2; 7 bases are a match to TRBD1. Trimming at V came to 7 bases and at J to 4 bases, leaving 9 bases not matched to a gene. The CDR3 length is 14 residues. Germline CDR1 SGHTA, CDR2 FQGNSA. CDR3 amino acids: CASTEMTGTYGYTF. In DNA, the CDR3 is TGTGCCAGCACCGAAATGACAGGGACCTATGGCTACACCTTC.